This T cell receptor (beta chain) was recorded in a study of CD8 T cells in Susac syndrome. TEMRA cells were FACS-enriched, unlike CD8+ and CD4+ T cells, which were negatively isolated. Random hexamers primed reverse transcription of about 0.45 to 1 ug RNA. One entry per CDR3 protein, called by TCRdb with MiXCR from the immunoSEQ multiplex PCR reads. The sample records 350,000 to 550,000 distinct CDR3 sequences, 85% being singletons. This CDR3 has 19 amino acids. Germline CDR1 reads MGHRA; CDR2 reads YSYEKL. The V end was cut by 1 base, the J end by 5 bases, with 23 bases between. The sample was CD8+ T cells from PBMCs. J is TRBJ2-2 and V is TRBV4-1; tentative D call: TRBD2 (5 bases). The clonotype comes from a human donor with multiple sclerosis. The CDR3 DNA reads TGCGCCAGCAGCCAAGTCCACGACCCGGGAAACCCATGGACCGGGGAGCTGTTTTTT. Amino acid sequence: CASSQVHDPGNPWTGELFF.